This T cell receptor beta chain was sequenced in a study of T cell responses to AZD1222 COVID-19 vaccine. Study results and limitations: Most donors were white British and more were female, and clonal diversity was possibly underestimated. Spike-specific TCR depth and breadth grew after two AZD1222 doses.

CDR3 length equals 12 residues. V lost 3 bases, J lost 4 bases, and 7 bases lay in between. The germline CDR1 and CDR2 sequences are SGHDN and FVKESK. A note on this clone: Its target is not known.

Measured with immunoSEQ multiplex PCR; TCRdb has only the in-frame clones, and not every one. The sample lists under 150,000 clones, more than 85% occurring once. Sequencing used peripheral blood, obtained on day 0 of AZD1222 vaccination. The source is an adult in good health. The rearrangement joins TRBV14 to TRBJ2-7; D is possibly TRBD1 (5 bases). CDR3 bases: TGTGCCAGCAGCCAGCAGGGATACGAGCAGTACTTC. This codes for CASSQQGYEQYF. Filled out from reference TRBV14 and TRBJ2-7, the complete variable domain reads EAGVTQFPSHSVIEKGQTVTLRCDPISGHDNLYWYRRVMGKEIKFLLHFVKESKQDESGMPNNRFLAERTGGTYSTLKVQPAELEDSGVYFCASSQQGYEQYFGPGTRLTVT.